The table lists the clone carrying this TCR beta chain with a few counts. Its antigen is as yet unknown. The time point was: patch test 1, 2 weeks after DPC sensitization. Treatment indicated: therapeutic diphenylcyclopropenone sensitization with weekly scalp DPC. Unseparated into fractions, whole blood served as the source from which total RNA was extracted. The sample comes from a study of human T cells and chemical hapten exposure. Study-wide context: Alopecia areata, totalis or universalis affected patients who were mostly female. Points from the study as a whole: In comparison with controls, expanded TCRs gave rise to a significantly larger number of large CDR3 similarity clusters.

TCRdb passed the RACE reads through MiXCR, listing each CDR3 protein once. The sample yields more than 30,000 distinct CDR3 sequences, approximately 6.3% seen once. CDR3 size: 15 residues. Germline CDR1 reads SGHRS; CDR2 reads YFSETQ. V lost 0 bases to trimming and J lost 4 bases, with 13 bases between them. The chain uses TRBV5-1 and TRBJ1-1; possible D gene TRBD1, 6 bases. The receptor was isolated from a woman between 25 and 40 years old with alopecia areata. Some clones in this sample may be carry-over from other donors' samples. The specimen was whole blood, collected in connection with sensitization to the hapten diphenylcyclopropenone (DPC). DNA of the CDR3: TGCGCCAGCAGCTTGGAGGGGGGAGGCGGCACTGAAGCTTTCTTT. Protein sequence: CASSLEGGGGTEAFF.